A selection of T cell receptor beta chains follows, all from one sample in a study of T cell responses to AZD1222 COVID-19 vaccine. Assay used: immunoSEQ multiplex PCR; TCRdb lists only in-frame clones, some missing. This repertoire shows about 110,000 clones, around nine tenths found once; its top ten account for approximately 4.8%. This specimen was peripheral blood, taken on day 0 of AZD1222 vaccination. These receptors were collected from an adult in good health. The CDR3 runs from the conserved cysteine through the conserved F or W. The D gene is left open where the match is weak. The size of a clone is reported for some rows only, either as once, few or many, or as a class for expanded clones.

D: .
size: .
length: 15
V: TRBV4-1
J: TRBJ1-1
DNA: TGCGCCAGCAGCCAAGGGGCAGGGAGGGGGACTGAAGCTTTCTTT
CDR3: CASSQGAGRGTEAFF

D: TRBD2
size: .
length: 14
V: TRBV29-1
J: TRBJ2-2
DNA: TGCAGCGCCCGGGCTAGCGGAAACACCGGGGAGCTGTTTTTT
CDR3: CSARASGNTGELFF

D: .
size: .
length: 15
V: TRBV6-1
J: TRBJ2-7
DNA: TGTGCCAGCAGTGAAGCCGGAAGGAACCCCTACGAGCAGTACTTC
CDR3: CASSEAGRNPYEQYF

D: TRBD2
size: .
length: 17
V: TRBV2
J: TRBJ2-3
DNA: TGTGCCAGCAGTGAATCGGTAGCGGGGGGAAGTGGTGATACGCAGTATTTT
CDR3: CASSESVAGGSGDTQYF

D: .
size: .
length: 13
V: TRBV12-3/TRBV12-4
J: TRBJ1-2
DNA: TGTGCCAGCGCCGCACCCCTTAACTATGGCTACACCTTC
CDR3: CASAAPLNYGYTF

D: TRBD1
size: once
length: 15
V: TRBV5-8
J: TRBJ1-3
DNA: TGTGCCAGCGGTTCGACAGGGCGCGATGGAAACACCATATATTTT
CDR3: CASGSTGRDGNTIYF

D: .
size: once
length: 12
V: TRBV6-2/TRBV6-3
J: TRBJ1-1
DNA: TGTGCCAGCAGCCCTGAAACGACTGAAGCTTTCTTT
CDR3: CASSPETTEAFF

D: .
size: .
length: 16
V: TRBV5-1
J: TRBJ2-3
DNA: TGCGCCAGCAGTCCCGGAGGGGGGGTCCTCAGGGATACGCAGTATTTT
CDR3: CASSPGGGVLRDTQYF

D: TRBD1
size: .
length: 19
V: TRBV27
J: TRBJ1-5
DNA: TGTGCCAGCAGCGTAGCGGCCCGGGACAGAAGGAGCATAGATCAGCCCCAGCATTTT
CDR3: CASSVAARDRRSIDQPQHF

D: .
size: .
length: 16
V: TRBV6-4
J: TRBJ1-2
DNA: TGTGCCAGCAGTGAACAGGAGATATTTTCTAACTATGGCTACACCTTC
CDR3: CASSEQEIFSNYGYTF

D: .
size: .
length: 11
V: TRBV12-3/TRBV12-4
J: TRBJ1-2
DNA: TGTGCCACTTCGACAGGCTATGGCTACACCTTC
CDR3: CATSTGYGYTF

D: .
size: .
length: 15
V: TRBV2
J: TRBJ2-5
DNA: TGTGCCAGCAGTCCAACCACAGGGCGGGGAGAGACCCAGTACTTC
CDR3: CASSPTTGRGETQYF

D: TRBD1
size: .
length: 20
V: TRBV6-2/TRBV6-3
J: TRBJ2-6
DNA: TGTGCCAGCAGTTACTTAAGCGTGGGACAGGGCCTATCTGGGGCCAACGTCCTGACTTTC
CDR3: CASSYLSVGQGLSGANVLTF

D: .
size: .
length: 13
V: TRBV7-6
J: TRBJ1-1
DNA: TGTGCCAGCAGCTTAGCGGGGGGGGCTGAAGCTTTCTTT
CDR3: CASSLAGGAEAFF

D: .
size: .
length: 13
V: TRBV25-1
J: TRBJ2-7
DNA: TGTGCCAGCAGTGAATATAAGGGGTACGAGCAGTACTTC
CDR3: CASSEYKGYEQYF

D: TRBD1
size: once
length: 15
V: TRBV6-6
J: TRBJ2-3
DNA: TGTGCCAGCAGTACGACAGGGGACAACACAGATACGCAGTATTTT
CDR3: CASSTTGDNTDTQYF

D: TRBD1
size: .
length: 13
V: TRBV7-8
J: TRBJ1-1
DNA: TGTGCCAGCAGCCGGACAGGGTACACTGAAGCTTTCTTT
CDR3: CASSRTGYTEAFF

D: TRBD1
size: .
length: 14
V: TRBV6-5
J: TRBJ2-7
DNA: TGTGCCAGCAGGCCCCCGGGACAGAACTACGAGCAGTACTTC
CDR3: CASRPPGQNYEQYF

D: .
size: few
length: 15
V: TRBV7-2
J: TRBJ1-5
DNA: TGTGCCAGCAGCTTACAAGGGGTCGGCAATCAGCCCCAGCATTTT
CDR3: CASSLQGVGNQPQHF

D: .
size: once
length: 15
V: TRBV2
J: TRBJ2-3
DNA: TGTGCCAGCACCTTGACTGGAACTGGGGCAGATACGCAGTATTTT
CDR3: CASTLTGTGADTQYF

D: .
size: .
length: 13
V: TRBV25-1
J: TRBJ2-3
DNA: TGTGCCAGCAGAGAGACTGTCACAGATACGCAGTATTTT
CDR3: CASRETVTDTQYF

D: .
size: .
length: 13
V: TRBV12-3/TRBV12-4
J: TRBJ2-1
DNA: TGTGCCAGCAGCGACAGAGAAAACAATGAGCAGTTCTTC
CDR3: CASSDRENNEQFF

D: TRBD1
size: once
length: 13
V: TRBV30
J: TRBJ1-1
DNA: TGTGCCTGGAGTCTACAGGGGGCGACTGAAGCTTTCTTT
CDR3: CAWSLQGATEAFF

D: TRBD2
size: .
length: 17
V: TRBV28
J: TRBJ2-3
DNA: TGTGCCAGCAGTTCCGCCGCTAGCGGGAACTTCGCAGATACGCAGTATTTT
CDR3: CASSSAASGNFADTQYF

D: TRBD2
size: .
length: 17
V: TRBV3-1/TRBV3-2
J: TRBJ2-5
DNA: TGTGCCAGCAGCCAAGGGAACGGCGGGGGACCGCAAGAGACCCAGTACTTC
CDR3: CASSQGNGGGPQETQYF

D: .
size: .
length: 12
V: TRBV12-3/TRBV12-4
J: TRBJ2-7
DNA: TGTGCCAGCACCTCCGCGTCGGACGAGCAGTACTTC
CDR3: CASTSASDEQYF

D: .
size: .
length: 12
V: TRBV15
J: TRBJ1-5
DNA: TGTGCCACCAGCACCATTAATCAGCCCCAGCATTTT
CDR3: CATSTINQPQHF

D: .
size: once
length: 14
V: TRBV4-1
J: TRBJ1-2
DNA: TGCGCCAGCAGCCAAGATCTCGAAGGGTCTGGCTACACCTTC
CDR3: CASSQDLEGSGYTF

D: .
size: .
length: 15
V: TRBV28
J: TRBJ1-4
DNA: TGTGCCAGCAGTTTATATAGCGGACTTAATGAAAAACTGTTTTTT
CDR3: CASSLYSGLNEKLFF

D: .
size: .
length: 14
V: TRBV2
J: TRBJ2-4
DNA: TGTGCCAGCAGGGGGCGCAGGGGTGTGAACATTCAGTACTTC
CDR3: CASRGRRGVNIQYF

D: .
size: .
length: 14
V: TRBV4-1
J: TRBJ1-1
DNA: TGCGCCAGCAGCTTGGGTAGCATGAACACTGAAGCTTTCTTT
CDR3: CASSLGSMNTEAFF

D: .
size: .
length: 16
V: TRBV7-9
J: TRBJ1-1
DNA: TGTGCCAGCAGTACAGCAAACCAGCGCCTGAACACTGAAGCTTTCTTT
CDR3: CASSTANQRLNTEAFF